A single sample gave rise to the 27 T cell receptor beta chains below, sequenced in a study of cytomegalovirus exposure and HLA in healthy donors. The protocol was immunoSEQ multiplex PCR, while the TCRdb copy is restricted to in-frame clones and leaves out a portion. The data hold 160,000 or so clones, with approximately 89% observed a single time. Input material: PBMCs. These receptors originate from a man younger than 30 in good health and CMV-seropositive.

The V gene is TRBV28, the J gene TRBJ1-1; D not certain. Germline V gives CDR1 MDHEN, CDR2 SYDVKM. This CDR3 contains 15 residues. Trimming left V 3 bases short and J 1 base short, with 12 bases between. CDR3 protein: CASSFNTETNTEAFF. The CDR3 nucleotides read TGTGCCAGCAGTTTTAATACAGAAACGAACACTGAAGCTTTCTTT.

The chain carries TRBV23-1 and TRBJ2-2, with 9 bases matching TRBD2. TRBV23-1 is labeled an ORF, and its function is uncertain. With V trimmed by 1 base and J by 6 bases, 12 bases remained unmatched. The CDR3 consists of 18 residues. CDR3 protein: CASSQWVAGEVVAGELFF. The CDR3 DNA follows: TGCGCCAGCAGTCAATGGGTAGCGGGAGAGGTCGTGGCCGGGGAGCTGTTTTTT.

This clone occurred a few times. This chain joins TRBV7-6 and TRBJ2-1; weak D call: TRBD2 (6 bases). The V end lost 0 bases, the J end lost 7 bases, and 16 bases lay between the germline ends. Germline lookup yields CDR1 SGHVS and CDR2 FNYEAQ. This CDR3 spans 16 amino acids. The CDR3 DNA reads TGTGCCAGCAGCTTAGCGGGCTGGGGGGATTGGAATGAGCAGTTCTTC. Translated: CASSLAGWGDWNEQFF.

The V gene is TRBV14, the J gene TRBJ2-7, with D perhaps matching TRBD1 (6 bases). Germline V gene data show CDR1 as SGHDN and CDR2 as FVKESK. Trimming took off 5 bases at V and 5 bases at J, with 16 bases between the two ends. The CDR3 is made up of 14 amino acids. The CDR3 DNA is TGTGCCAGCAGCTACACCCGAACAGGGAACGAGCAGTACTTC. Its translation is CASSYTRTGNEQYF.

The rearrangement uses TRBV28 and TRBJ2-5; 10 positions agree with TRBD1. Germline V CDR1 and CDR2: MDHEN, SYDVKM. Germline trimming cut 5 bases from V and 4 bases from J; bases unmatched to any gene: 7. CDR3 length equals 15 residues. CDR3: CASSLLGQGGETQYF. In DNA, the CDR3 is TGTGCCAGCAGTCTCCTCGGACAGGGGGGAGAGACCCAGTACTTC.

This CDR3 reads CASSSGGNEKLFF. The CDR3 nucleotides are TGCGCCAGCAGCTCGGGAGGAAATGAAAAACTGTTTTTT. The genes are TRBV5-1 and TRBJ1-4; D remains ambiguous. Trimming took off 3 bases at V and 5 bases at J, with 8 bases between the two ends. The CDR3 length is 13 residues. Germline CDR1 is SGHRS and CDR2 is YFSETQ.

The J gene is TRBJ2-1, the V gene TRBV7-6; a weak D match, TRBD2 (5 bases). The V end lost 2 bases, the J end lost 0 bases, and 8 bases lay between the germline ends. Germline CDR1 reads SGHVS; CDR2 reads FNYEAQ. This CDR3 has 15 residues. CDR3 region: CASSLSGSSYNEQFF. DNA of the CDR3: TGTGCCAGCAGCTTATCGGGGAGCTCCTACAATGAGCAGTTCTTC.

The chain links TRBV6-6 to TRBJ2-1, with a weak D call TRBD2 (7 bases). V shed 10 bases and J shed 6 bases, with 19 bases lying between them. This CDR3 has 14 amino acids. Per the germline V gene, CDR1 is MNHNY and CDR2 is SVGAGI (reference sequence). In nucleotides, the CDR3 is TGTGCCACGACCTACGGGGGGCGCCTCAATGAGCAGTTCTTC. This sequence encodes CATTYGGRLNEQFF.

The gene calls are TRBV7-2 and TRBJ2-7, with a weak D call TRBD1 (5 bases). Per germline, CDR1 SGHTA and CDR2 FQGNSA. This CDR3 is 14 amino acids long. V gave up 3 bases and J gave up 6 bases, with 15 bases separating them. The CDR3 is CASSLGQAGREQYF. DNA for the CDR3: TGTGCCAGCAGCTTGGGGCAGGCCGGCCGCGAGCAGTACTTC. Looking up the rest from reference TRBV7-2 and TRBJ2-7 gives the full variable domain: GAGVSQSPSNKVTEKGKDVELRCDPISGHTALYWYRQSLGQGLEFLIYFQGNSAPDKSGLPSDRFSAERTGGSVSTLTIQRTQQEDSAVYLCASSLGQAGREQYFGPGTRLTVT.

The J gene is TRBJ2-2, the V gene TRBV9; 7 nucleotides agree with TRBD1. Germline-derived CDR1 and CDR2 are SGDLS and YYNGEE. This CDR3 spans 12 amino acids. The V segment lost 7 bases and the J segment 6 bases; nucleotides outside the gene matches: 3. CDR3 protein: CASEDRPGELFF. The DNA for the CDR3 is TGTGCCAGCGAGGACAGGCCCGGGGAGCTGTTTTTT.

The gene calls are TRBV7-9 and TRBJ1-2; D not certain. The V and J ends lost 4 bases and 0 bases respectively, with 6 bases between them. The germline CDR1 and CDR2 sequences are SEHNR and FQNEAQ (reference sequence). The CDR3 loop spans 13 amino acids. The CDR3 spells CASSSTTNYGYTF. The CDR3 DNA reads TGTGCCAGCAGCTCTACCACTAACTATGGCTACACCTTC.

This clone was counted only a few times. J is TRBJ2-7 and V is TRBV9; D unclear. V shed 3 bases and J shed 2 bases, with 12 bases lying between them. This CDR3 is built from 14 residues. Germline CDR1 reads SGDLS; CDR2 reads YYNGEE. The CDR3 sequence is CASSGPGSPYEQYF. The CDR3 bases are TGTGCCAGCAGCGGTCCCGGGTCACCCTACGAGCAGTACTTC.

This chain connects TRBV6-5 to TRBJ1-1, with a possible D match to TRBD1 (6 bases). Trimming shortened V by 5 bases and J by 7 bases, and 14 bases separated the two germline ends. Germline CDR1 and CDR2: MNHEY and SVGAGI. This CDR3 comprises 13 residues. This CDR3 reads CASSDTGQNEAFF. The CDR3 DNA is TGTGCCAGCAGTGATACGGGACAAAATGAAGCTTTCTTT.

For the CDR3, the DNA is TGTGCCAGCAGTCTCGGGGGGACCTCGCGCCCCTACGAGCAGTACTTC. The encoded protein is CASSLGGTSRPYEQYF. The chain employs TRBV27 and TRBJ2-7; 7 bases agree with TRBD2. Looked up from germline, CDR1 is MNHEY and CDR2 is SMNVEV (reference sequence). Trimming cost V 5 bases and J 2 bases; bases outside gene matches: 12. This CDR3 spans 16 amino acids.

This chain joins TRBV5-5 and TRBJ1-3; 7 bases fit TRBD1. This CDR3 has 15 amino acids. Per germline, CDR1 SGHKS and CDR2 YYEKEE (reference sequence). V lost 5 bases and J lost 0; bases outside the gene matches: 5. CDR3 DNA: TGTGCCAGCAGGACCGACAGGGCCTCTGGAAACACCATATATTTT. Translating it yields CASRTDRASGNTIYF.

This rearrangement joins TRBV7-2 to TRBJ2-7, with 16 bases identical to TRBD2. Germline V gene lookup returns CDR1 SGHTA and CDR2 FQGNSA. CDR3 length: 15 residues. J gave up 3 bases and V 10 bases, and 6 bases lay outside the gene matches. The DNA for the CDR3 is TGTGCCACGGGACTAGCGGGAGGGAAGCTCTACGAGCAGTACTTC. This codes for CATGLAGGKLYEQYF.

This sequence joins TRBV7-2 and TRBJ2-7, with D possibly matching TRBD2 (6 bases). Per germline, CDR1 SGHTA and CDR2 FQGNSA. V lost 0 bases to trimming and J lost 4 bases, with 13 bases between them. This CDR3 is built from 15 residues. The CDR3 DNA is TGTGCCAGCAGCTTAGCCGCGGGACGGTCATACGAGCAGTACTTC. It is translated as CASSLAAGRSYEQYF. The full variable domain, in which reference TRBV7-2 and TRBJ2-7 provide the parts outside the CDR3, is GAGVSQSPSNKVTEKGKDVELRCDPISGHTALYWYRQSLGQGLEFLIYFQGNSAPDKSGLPSDRFSAERTGGSVSTLTIQRTQQEDSAVYLCASSLAAGRSYEQYFGPGTRLTVT.

J is TRBJ1-1 and V is TRBV6-5, with 9 bases fitting TRBD1. Looked up from germline, CDR1 is MNHEY and CDR2 is SVGAGI. The CDR3 has 15 residues. The trim removed 6 bases at V and 5 bases at J, leaving 10 bases unmatched. The CDR3 DNA is TGTGCCAGCAGACCTCGACAGGGGGTAAGAACTGAAGCTTTCTTT. It codes for CASRPRQGVRTEAFF.

This clone was recorded once. J is TRBJ1-1 and V is TRBV6-6; D gene unclear. Trimming stripped 5 bases from V and 4 bases from J, with 5 bases between. The CDR3 covers 11 residues. The germline CDR1 and CDR2 sequences are MNHNY and SVGAGI (reference sequence). CDR3 protein: CASSLLTEAFF. DNA for the CDR3: TGTGCCAGCAGTCTACTCACTGAAGCTTTCTTT.

The rearrangement uses TRBV5-1 and TRBJ1-1; D is uncertain. Germline loops: CDR1 SGHRS, CDR2 YFSETQ. CDR3 size: 13 residues. The germline V and J ends were trimmed by 0 bases and 7 bases, with 10 bases remaining between them. The CDR3, as DNA: TGCGCCAGCAGCTTGGGTTCAGGCAGTGAAGCTTTCTTT. It translates to CASSLGSGSEAFF.

The rearrangement joins TRBV27 to TRBJ1-2, with D possibly being TRBD1 (5 bases). Looked up from germline, CDR1 is MNHEY and CDR2 is SMNVEV (reference sequence). The CDR3 spans 13 residues. Trimming cost V 5 bases and J 4 bases, with 11 bases left between them. The CDR3: CASSLTGSYGYTF. CDR3 coding DNA: TGTGCCAGCAGTCTCACAGGCAGCTATGGCTACACCTTC.

The chain has TRBV5-1 and TRBJ2-7; 10 bases fit TRBD2. Germline CDR1 SGHRS, CDR2 YFSETQ. After removal of 0 bases from V and 5 bases from J, the junction contained 2 bases not matched to a gene. The CDR3 is 14 amino acids. In DNA, the CDR3 is TGCGCCAGCAGCTTGGGAGCGGGGGGGGACGAGCAGTACTTC. This encodes CASSLGAGGDEQYF.

CDR3 amino acids: CASSLIPGQPQHF. Here the CDR3 DNA reads TGTGCCAGCAGCTTAATCCCGGGACAGCCCCAGCATTTT. This chain connects TRBV7-2 to TRBJ1-5, with unresolved D. The ends were cut back, 2 bases at V and 7 bases at J, with 9 bases in the middle. The CDR3 totals 13 residues. CDR1 is SGHTA and CDR2 is FQGNSA in the germline V gene.

V and J are TRBV18 and TRBJ2-7; 10 positions match TRBD2. V shed 2 bases and J 5 bases; nucleotides not matched to a gene: 3. The V gene's germline CDR1 is KGHSH and CDR2 LQKENI. This CDR3 is built from 14 residues. CDR3 sequence reads: CASSPGLAGDEQYF. CDR3 coding DNA: TGTGCCAGCTCACCAGGGCTAGCGGGAGACGAGCAGTACTTC.

This chain connects TRBV2 to TRBJ2-3; 7 nucleotides agree with TRBD2. This CDR3 region has 19 residues. Germline CDR1 SNHLY, CDR2 FYNNEI. J lost 0 bases, V lost 6 bases, and 18 bases had no gene match. CDR3 protein: CASRDRTSGAGDSTDTQYF. Here the CDR3 DNA reads TGTGCCAGCAGAGATCGAACCTCGGGTGCGGGGGATAGCACAGATACGCAGTATTTT.

The genes are TRBV5-1 and TRBJ2-1, with 8 bases fitting TRBD2. There are 14 residues in the CDR3. Per the germline V gene, CDR1 is SGHRS and CDR2 is YFSETQ. V was pared by 2 bases and J by 4 bases, with 2 bases of the junction left unmatched. The CDR3 sequence is CASSLLAEYNEQFF. In nucleotides, the CDR3 is TGCGCCAGCAGCTTACTAGCGGAGTACAATGAGCAGTTCTTC.

This chain joins TRBV4-2 and TRBJ2-1, with D possibly TRBD2 on 5 matching bases. Germline V lookup: CDR1 LGHNA, CDR2 YNFKEQ. The CDR3 covers 17 residues. V shed 0 bases and J shed 1 base, with 13 bases lying between them. This chain's CDR3 is CASSQDATGSSYNEQFF. Here the CDR3 DNA reads TGTGCCAGCAGCCAAGACGCAACGGGGTCTTCCTACAATGAGCAGTTCTTC.